This T cell receptor (beta chain) is from a study of T cell repertoires in cytomegalovirus infection (dated by TCRdb to between 2018 and 2020). Some background on the complete study: Alongside well-studied HLA-B-restricted epitopes, the peptide stimulations were aimed at recently identified HLA-C-restricted CMV epitopes, whose presentation resists viral immunomodulation. Donor HLA type was relevant to the analysis, because carriage of CMV infection together with the matching HLA type was indicated by public TCR beta signatures. The paper as a whole reports these results and caveats: The ex vivo response was dominated by HLA-C-restricted CMV-specific TCR beta clonotypes, and the single most frequent clonotype in two of eight donors was supplied by these HLA-C-restricted clonotypes. In both this cohort and an independent approximately 400-donor cohort, the cumulative frequency of public TCR beta family members distinguished carriers of CMV infection plus the relevant HLA type.

In regard to this clonotype: Its recognized antigen is unknown. The junction differs from germline at one of its ends, possibly a read error.

The germline V gene gives CDR1 as SGHVS and CDR2 as FNYEAQ. The CDR3 sequence holds 15 residues, the cysteine and phenylalanine included. The DNA shown is the 45-base CDR3, in frame from base 1. The sample's treatment or condition label is to be understood as: in vitro stimulation with specific CMV peptide epitopes to enrich CMV-specific T cells. Reads for this sample came from an Illumina HiSeq 1500. TCRdb applied fastp at Q25 and MiXCR to the public reads, then kept only in-frame beta chains. Every distinct CDR3 protein forms one entry, paired with its most common genes and DNA. The sample table shows 200,000 to 250,000 distinct CDR3 sequences, and around 40% are seen once. Clones ranked in the top ten supply around 64% of the sample.

This TCR was recovered from a human donor in good health (CMV status not recorded). Some clones in this sample may be carry-over from other donors' samples. This receptor chain uses TRBV7-6 and TRBJ2-1, and 11 bases in between align with TRBD2. This specimen was CD8+ T cells from cultured PBMCs, taken from culture after CMV antigen stimulation. The DNA reads TGTGCCAGCAGTTTAGCGGGGGGGGTAGGGGATGAGCAGTTCTTC. The translation is CASSLAGGVGDEQFF.